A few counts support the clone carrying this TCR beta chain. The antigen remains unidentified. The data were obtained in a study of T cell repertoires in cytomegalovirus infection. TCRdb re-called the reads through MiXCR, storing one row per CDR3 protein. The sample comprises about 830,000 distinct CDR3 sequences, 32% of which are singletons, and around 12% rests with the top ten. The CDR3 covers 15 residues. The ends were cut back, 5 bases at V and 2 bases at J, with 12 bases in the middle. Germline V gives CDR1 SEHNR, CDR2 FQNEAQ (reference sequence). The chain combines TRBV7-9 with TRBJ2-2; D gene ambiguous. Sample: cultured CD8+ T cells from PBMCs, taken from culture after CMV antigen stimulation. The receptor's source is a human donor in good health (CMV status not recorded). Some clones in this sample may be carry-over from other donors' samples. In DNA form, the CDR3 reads TGTGCCAGCAGCCCCCCCCCGGTTAACACCGGGGAGCTGTTTTTT. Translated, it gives CASSPPPVNTGELFF.